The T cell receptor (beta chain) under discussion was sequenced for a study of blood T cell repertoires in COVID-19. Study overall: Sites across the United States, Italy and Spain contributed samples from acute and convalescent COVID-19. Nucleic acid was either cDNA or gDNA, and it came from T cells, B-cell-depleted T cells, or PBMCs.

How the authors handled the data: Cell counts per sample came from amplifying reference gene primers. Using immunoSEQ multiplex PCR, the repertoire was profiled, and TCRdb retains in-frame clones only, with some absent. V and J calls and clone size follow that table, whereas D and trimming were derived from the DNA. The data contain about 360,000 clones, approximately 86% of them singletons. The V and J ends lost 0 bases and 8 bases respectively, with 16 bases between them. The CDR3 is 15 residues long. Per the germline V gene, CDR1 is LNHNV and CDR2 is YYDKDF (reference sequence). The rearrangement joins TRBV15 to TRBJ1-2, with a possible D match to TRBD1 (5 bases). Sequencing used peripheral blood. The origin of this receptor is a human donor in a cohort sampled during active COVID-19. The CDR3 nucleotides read TGTGCCACCAGCAGAGAGGGGGGTATCTTGGGAGGCTACACCTTC. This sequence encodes CATSREGGILGGYTF.